The 22 T cell receptor beta chains reported below all come from one sample, sequenced in a study of neurological immune-mediated disorders. Using its own MiXCR run on the 5' RACE reads, TCRdb lists one record per CDR3 protein. The profile shows fewer than 50,000 distinct CDR3 sequences, around 13% of them singletons. The sequenced sample was CD4+ T cells from blood. These receptors were obtained from a woman aged 60-75 years with HTLV-1-associated myelopathy (HAM/TSP).

This clonotype has at least ten counts. This rearrangement joins TRBV7-8 to TRBJ1-4, with D maybe TRBD1 (5 bases). Deletions cut 0 bases from V and 5 bases from J, with 10 bases between. The CDR3 runs 15 residues. The germline gives CDR1 SGHVS, CDR2 FQNEAQ. The CDR3 spells CASSLAAGENEKLFF. In DNA form, the CDR3 reads TGTGCCAGCAGCTTAGCTGCGGGGGAAAATGAAAAACTGTTTTTT.

There are many counts of this clonotype. The chain employs TRBV20-1 and TRBJ2-5; D is unclear. The germline V gene encodes CDR1 DFQATT and CDR2 SNEGSKA (reference sequence). The germline V and J ends were trimmed by 6 bases and 3 bases, with 8 bases remaining between them. This CDR3 contains 11 residues. CDR3 sequence (DNA): TGCAGTGCGCAGAATAAAGAGACCCAGTACTTC. Its translation: CSAQNKETQYF.

This clonotype was picked up many times. The chain uses TRBV3-1 and TRBJ1-6; D unclear. The germline V gene has CDR1 LGHDT and CDR2 YNNKEL (reference sequence). V was shortened by 5 bases and J by 7 bases, with 12 bases between the two germline ends. The length of the CDR3 is 14 residues. The CDR3 DNA reads as TGTGCCAGCAGCGGCGGAGCCGGGAATTCACCCCTCCACTTT. It specifies CASSGGAGNSPLHF.

Comment on this clonotype: The junction departs from germline at one end; a sequencing error may be responsible. This chain joins TRBV7-6 and TRBJ1-6; maybe TRBD1 (5 bases). The germline V gene has CDR1 SGHVS and CDR2 FNYEAQ. The length of the CDR3 is 16 residues. The CDR3 nucleotides are TGTGTCAGCAGTCCCACCTACGGGGCGTACAATTCACCCCTCCACTTT. Its protein product is CVSSPTYGAYNSPLHF.

This clonotype was detected ten times or more. The V gene is TRBV5-1, the J gene TRBJ2-7; D perhaps matches TRBD2 (5 bases). V shed 4 bases and J shed 4 bases, with 6 bases lying between them. The CDR3 totals 11 residues. The germline V gene has CDR1 SGHRS and CDR2 YFSETQ. The CDR3 loop reads CASSSGYEQYF. The CDR3 DNA reads TGCGCCAGCAGCAGCGGATACGAGCAGTACTTC. Full variable domain (remainder filled in from reference TRBV5-1 and TRBJ2-7): KAGVTQTPRYLIKTRGQQVTLSCSPISGHRSVSWYQQTPGQGLQFLFEYFSETQRNKGNFPGRFSGRQFSNSRSEMNVSTLELGDSALYLCASSSGYEQYFGPGTRLTVT.

At least ten counts were recorded for this clonotype. This sequence joins TRBV11-3 and TRBJ1-3, with 7 bases lining up with TRBD1. Germline assignment: CDR1 SGHNT and CDR2 YENEEA. V was clipped by 1 base and J by 0 bases; unmatched bases: 3. This CDR3 comprises 16 residues. In DNA, the CDR3 is TGTGCCAGCAGCTTAGGAGGACAGGCCTCTGGAAACACCATATATTTT. This encodes CASSLGGQASGNTIYF.

The table lists this clonotype with many counts. DNA of the CDR3: TGTGCCAGCAGCCAAGATCTCCCTAGCGGGGGGCGGGGTGAGCAGTTCTTC. It yields the protein CASSQDLPSGGRGEQFF. The chain is built from TRBV4-2 and TRBJ2-1, with 11 bases matching TRBD2. Trimming took 0 bases from V and 9 from J; bases not matched to a gene: 10. Germline V gene lookup returns CDR1 LGHNA and CDR2 YNFKEQ. There are 17 residues in the CDR3.

The sample holds many counts of this clonotype. The genes are TRBV5-1 and TRBJ1-3; D uncertain. The V gene lost 0 bases and the J gene lost 3 bases, with 7 bases spanning the gap. CDR1 SGHRS and CDR2 YFSETQ come from the germline V gene. The CDR3 runs to 14 residues. The CDR3 DNA follows: TGCGCCAGCAGCTTGGTAGGGATTGGAAACACCATATATTTT. Its translation: CASSLVGIGNTIYF.

This clonotype was seen many times. This chain uses TRBV14 with TRBJ2-1; D remains ambiguous. The germline V gene encodes CDR1 SGHDN and CDR2 FVKESK. The CDR3 is 14 residues long. The germline V and J ends were trimmed by 0 bases and 8 bases, with 11 bases remaining between them. The CDR3 spells CASSQEWAADEQFF. The CDR3 bases are TGTGCCAGCAGCCAAGAGTGGGCAGCAGATGAGCAGTTCTTC.

This clonotype rates as medium-sized (0.01 to 0.1%). The chain employs TRBV20-1 and TRBJ1-4, with TRBD1 matching 7 bases. Looked up from germline, CDR1 is DFQATT and CDR2 is SNEGSKA (reference sequence). The length of the CDR3 is 16 residues. The J segment lost 5 bases and the V segment lost 4 bases, leaving 13 bases of the junction unmatched. The CDR3: CSATTRNRGPNEKLFF. The CDR3, as DNA: TGCAGTGCTACTACCCGGAACAGGGGCCCAAATGAAAAACTGTTTTTT.

This clonotype was picked up many times. The CDR3 spells CASSQEWYGDYGYTF. The CDR3 nucleotides are TGCGCCAGCAGCCAAGAGTGGTACGGGGACTATGGCTACACCTTC. The V gene is TRBV4-1, the J gene TRBJ1-2; D gene ambiguous. Trimming stripped 0 bases from V and 3 bases from J, with 11 bases between. This CDR3 is built from 15 residues. Germline CDR1 reads MGHRA; CDR2 reads YSYEKL.

This clonotype was observed at least ten times. The chain combines TRBV7-9 with TRBJ2-1; 8 bases align to TRBD1. CDR1 is SEHNR, CDR2 FQNEAQ, per germline (reference sequence). The CDR3 totals 15 residues. The J segment lost 4 bases and the V segment lost 3 bases, leaving 5 bases of the junction unmatched. The CDR3 DNA follows: TGTGCCAGCAGCTTTCCCGGGACAGGTTACAATGAGCAGTTCTTC. Protein sequence: CASSFPGTGYNEQFF. Together with reference TRBV7-9 and TRBJ2-1, the CDR3 gives the full variable domain: DTGVSQNPRHKITKRGQNVTFRCDPISEHNRLYWYRQTLGQGPEFLTYFQNEAQLEKSRLLSDRFSAERPKGSFSTLEIQRTEQGDSAMYLCASSFPGTGYNEQFFGPGTRLTVL.

This clonotype has ten or more counts. The J gene is TRBJ1-5, the V gene TRBV12-3 or TRBV12-4; D ambiguous. V was shortened by 2 bases and J by 7 bases, with 12 bases between the two germline ends. CDR3 size: 14 residues. CDR3 loop: CASSLKRWEQPQHF. CDR3 sequence (DNA): TGTGCCAGCAGTTTAAAAAGATGGGAACAGCCCCAGCATTTT.

The V and J genes are TRBV12-3 or TRBV12-4 and TRBJ1-2, with a tentative D call TRBD1 (6 bases). The CDR3 runs to 16 residues. V lost 6 bases to trimming and J lost 5 bases, with 22 bases between them. The CDR3: CASRRTEWELGYGYTF. The CDR3 DNA is TGTGCCAGCAGGAGGACAGAATGGGAACTGGGGTATGGCTACACCTTC.

On this clonotype itself: Germline is not matched at one junction end, which may reflect a read error. The rearrangement links TRBV12-3 or TRBV12-4 to TRBJ2-1, with D maybe TRBD1 (7 bases). The CDR3 is 17 amino acids. CDR3 in amino acids: CVSSSARGVWLYNEQFF. The DNA of the CDR3 is TGTGTCAGCAGTTCCGCCAGGGGGGTATGGCTCTACAATGAGCAGTTCTTC.

This clonotype appeared many times. The chain uses TRBV10-3 and TRBJ2-3; 16 bases match TRBD2. Trimming removed 10 bases from V and 0 bases from J; junction bases left unmatched: 7. This CDR3 region has 17 residues. Germline V gene lookup returns CDR1 ENHRY and CDR2 SYGVKD. The CDR3 region is CATSGLAGGGSTDTQYF. The CDR3 DNA follows: TGTGCCACGTCGGGACTAGCGGGGGGGGGGAGCACAGATACGCAGTATTTT.

This clonotype was picked up many times. The chain has TRBV6-1 and TRBJ1-2, with TRBD1 matching 7 bases. Germline assignment: CDR1 MNHNS and CDR2 SASEGT. The CDR3 contains 15 residues. The V and J ends lost 4 bases and 3 bases, in that order; junction bases with no gene match: 8. The CDR3 bases are TGTGCCAGCAGTGTTGGTCAGGGGGGTTACTATGGCTACACCTTC. This gives the protein CASSVGQGGYYGYTF.

The table lists this clonotype with many counts. V usage is TRBV19 and J usage is TRBJ1-5; D is unresolved. Trimming shortened V by 8 bases and J by 0 bases, and 8 bases separated the two germline ends. The CDR3 is 13 residues long. The germline V gene encodes CDR1 LNHDA and CDR2 SQIVND (reference sequence). CDR3 loop: CASRFSSNQPQHF. CDR3 coding DNA: TGTGCCAGTCGGTTCAGTAGCAATCAGCCCCAGCATTTT.

In its sample, this clonotype was seen many times. V is TRBV5-1 and J is TRBJ2-3, with TRBD1 matching over 10 bases. The ends lost 0 bases at V and 3 bases at J; junction bases unmatched: 7. In germline, CDR1 is SGHRS, CDR2 YFSETQ. This CDR3 contains 17 residues. The CDR3 DNA follows: TGCGCCAGCAGCTTGGCAACGGGACAGGGGCAAACAGATACGCAGTATTTT. Its protein is CASSLATGQGQTDTQYF. Full variable domain (rest looked up from reference TRBV5-1 and TRBJ2-3): KAGVTQTPRYLIKTRGQQVTLSCSPISGHRSVSWYQQTPGQGLQFLFEYFSETQRNKGNFPGRFSGRQFSNSRSEMNVSTLELGDSALYLCASSLATGQGQTDTQYFGPGTRLTVL.

This clonotype appeared a single time. V and J are TRBV20-1 and TRBJ2-3; 10 nucleotides align to TRBD2. The CDR3 extends over 16 amino acids. Germline loops: CDR1 DFQATT, CDR2 SNEGSKA (reference sequence). Trimming cost V 0 bases and J 2 bases; bases outside gene matches: 5. The chain's CDR3 is CSARDLTSGHTDTQYF. DNA for the CDR3: TGCAGTGCTAGAGATCTGACTAGCGGGCACACAGATACGCAGTATTTT.

This clonotype was recorded at least ten times. The chain couples TRBV29-1 to TRBJ2-1; the D gene is possibly TRBD2 (5 bases). The length of the CDR3 is 15 residues. Trimming cost V 8 bases and J 0 bases, with 17 bases left between them. CDR1 is SQVTM and CDR2 is ANQGSEA in the germline V gene. This chain's CDR3 is CSYRGSESSYNEQFF. CDR3 coding DNA: TGCAGCTACCGGGGATCTGAAAGCTCCTACAATGAGCAGTTCTTC.

This clonotype has ten or more counts. The chain links TRBV6-5 to TRBJ1-6; 9 bases align to TRBD1. The germline V gene has CDR1 MNHEY and CDR2 SVGAGI. Trimming at V came to 2 bases and at J to 8 bases, leaving 1 base not matched to a gene. This CDR3 region has 14 residues. CDR3 coding DNA: TGTGCCAGCAGTTACGGGACAGGGCATTCACCCCTCCACTTT. Translating it yields CASSYGTGHSPLHF.